The 20 T cell receptor beta chains presented below share a single source sample, sequenced in a study of cytomegalovirus exposure and HLA in healthy donors. PCR involved 60 Vbeta and 13 Jbeta primers. Assay used: immunoSEQ multiplex PCR; TCRdb lists only in-frame clones, some missing. The table shows about 93,000 clones, with approximately 60% occurring only once. Material for sequencing was PBMCs. All receptors come from a boy aged 10-17 years in good health and CMV-seropositive.

The V and J genes are TRBV6-6 and TRBJ1-2; 8 bases are a match to TRBD1. J lost 7 bases, V lost 0 bases, and 7 bases had no gene match. CDR1 and CDR2 (germline): MNHNY, SVGAGI (reference sequence). The CDR3 has 15 residues. CDR3 region: CASSYSIDRGSGYTF. Written as DNA, the CDR3 is TGTGCCAGCAGTTACTCGATTGACAGGGGCTCTGGCTACACCTTC.

This rearrangement joins TRBV6-6 to TRBJ2-1, with D perhaps matching TRBD2 (6 bases). The CDR3 consists of 14 residues. The ends were cut back, 2 bases at V and 9 bases at J, with 14 bases in the middle. Germline V gene data show CDR1 as MNHNY and CDR2 as SVGAGI (reference sequence). CDR3 nucleotide sequence: TGTGCCAGCAGTTACCAGGGACTTGTCGGTGAGCAGTTCTTC. It encodes CASSYQGLVGEQFF.

J is TRBJ2-7 and V is TRBV11-2, with TRBD2 matching over 7 bases. V shed 7 bases and J 4 bases; nucleotides not matched to a gene: 4. The CDR3 contains 12 residues. Looked up from germline, CDR1 is SGHAT and CDR2 is FQNNGV. The CDR3 sequence is CASTGGSYEQYF. For the CDR3, the DNA is TGTGCCAGCACTGGCGGGAGTTACGAGCAGTACTTC.

This chain uses TRBV11-2 with TRBJ2-1, with D tentatively TRBD1 (6 bases). V gave up 1 base and J gave up 6 bases, with 22 bases separating them. Germline CDR1 and CDR2: SGHAT and FQNNGV. The length of the CDR3 is 18 residues. Here the CDR3 reads CASSLGGGVGDLGNEQFF. The CDR3 coding sequence is TGTGCCAGCAGCTTAGGTGGGGGCGTCGGTGACCTTGGCAATGAGCAGTTCTTC.

The chain couples TRBV19 to TRBJ1-2; no clear D gene. Trimming stripped 4 bases from V and 8 bases from J, with 14 bases between. Germline lookup yields CDR1 LNHDA and CDR2 SQIVND (reference sequence). The CDR3 loop spans 13 amino acids. This CDR3 reads CASSRQGERGYTF. In nucleotides, the CDR3 is TGTGCCAGTAGTAGGCAAGGAGAGCGCGGCTACACCTTC.

The chain employs TRBV29-1 and TRBJ1-2, with a tentative D call TRBD1 (5 bases). V lost 4 bases, J lost 7 bases, and 22 bases lay in between. CDR1 is SQVTM, CDR2 ANQGSEA, per germline. This CDR3 has 15 residues. Here the CDR3 reads CSVGRASDTFSGYTF. The CDR3 DNA follows: TGCAGCGTTGGAAGAGCCTCGGACACCTTCTCTGGCTACACCTTC.

The chain has TRBV2 and TRBJ1-5; 7 positions match TRBD1. J lost 3 bases, V lost 2 bases, and 4 bases had no gene match. Germline V gene sequence: CDR1 SNHLY, CDR2 FYNNEI. The CDR3 covers 15 residues. In nucleotides, the CDR3 is TGTGCCAGCAGTGAAATGGGACAGTACAATCAGCCCCAGCATTTT. Residues: CASSEMGQYNQPQHF. The full variable domain, rest sourced from reference TRBV2 and TRBJ1-5, is EPEVTQTPSHQVTQMGQEVILRCVPISNHLYFYWYRQILGQKVEFLVSFYNNEISEKSEIFDDQFSVERPDGSNFTLKIRSTKLEDSAMYFCASSEMGQYNQPQHFGDGTRLSIL.

This chain links TRBV29-1 with TRBJ2-1, with a possible D match to TRBD2 (5 bases). CDR1 is SQVTM, CDR2 ANQGSEA, per germline. The V end lost 2 bases, the J end lost 9 bases, and 14 bases lay between the germline ends. The CDR3 extends over 13 amino acids. This CDR3 reads CSVETRAYAEQFF. The DNA for the CDR3 is TGCAGCGTTGAAACGAGGGCTTACGCTGAGCAGTTCTTC.

V gene TRBV2 combines with J gene TRBJ1-4, with 9 bases aligning to TRBD1. This CDR3 is built from 17 residues. Looked up from germline, CDR1 is SNHLY and CDR2 is FYNNEI. The V gene end was trimmed by 6 bases and the J gene end by 0 bases; junction bases not matched to a gene: 8. CDR3 loop: CASRYGTGFATNEKLFF. Written as DNA, the CDR3 is TGTGCCAGCAGATATGGGACAGGGTTTGCAACTAATGAAAAACTGTTTTTT.

In this sample, this clone turned up a few times. In the same sample, other DNA sequences code for this CDR3. The genes are TRBV5-1 and TRBJ1-1, with unresolved D. V was pared by 0 bases and J by 2 bases, with 5 bases between. The CDR3 sequence is 13 residues long. Germline V lookup: CDR1 SGHRS, CDR2 YFSETQ. CDR3 nucleotides: TGCGCCAGCAGCTTGGGCGGAAACACTGAAGCTTTCTTT. Amino acids: CASSLGGNTEAFF.

V and J are TRBV7-9 and TRBJ2-7; D is perhaps TRBD1 (6 bases). The V end was cut by 3 bases, the J end by 3 bases, with 12 bases between. CDR1 SEHNR and CDR2 FQNEAQ come from the germline V gene (reference sequence). CDR3 length: 14 amino acids. CDR3: CASSFPGVGYEQYF. The CDR3 region has the DNA TGTGCCAGCAGCTTCCCAGGGGTGGGCTACGAGCAGTACTTC. The full variable domain, in which reference TRBV7-9 and TRBJ2-7 provide the parts outside the CDR3, is DTGVSQNPRHKITKRGQNVTFRCDPISEHNRLYWYRQTLGQGPEFLTYFQNEAQLEKSRLLSDRFSAERPKGSFSTLEIQRTEQGDSAMYLCASSFPGVGYEQYFGPGTRLTVT.

The sample holds a few counts of this clone. The chain combines TRBV6-5 with TRBJ1-2, with TRBD1 as a possible D gene (5 bases). The length of the CDR3 is 14 residues. Per germline, CDR1 MNHEY and CDR2 SVGAGI. Trimming pared 7 bases from V and 3 bases from J, leaving 15 bases between. For the CDR3, the DNA is TGTGCCAGCAATCCCCGGGGGGGGGACTATGGCTACACCTTC. This codes for CASNPRGGDYGYTF.

The chain joins TRBV2 to TRBJ2-7; 7 positions match TRBD1. Germline loops: CDR1 SNHLY, CDR2 FYNNEI. V lost 7 bases, J lost 0 bases, and 6 bases stayed unmatched. The CDR3 consists of 14 residues. CDR3 residues: CASNMGTVSYEQYF. The CDR3 DNA is TGTGCCAGCAACATGGGGACAGTCTCCTACGAGCAGTACTTC.

This clone turned up a few times. The chain carries TRBV5-1 and TRBJ2-6, with unresolved D. Trimming removed 0 bases at V and 0 bases at J, with 10 bases between. Germline V gives CDR1 SGHRS, CDR2 YFSETQ. The CDR3 covers 17 residues. The CDR3 DNA reads TGCGCCAGCAGCTTGGACAGATATTACTCTGGGGCCAACGTCCTGACTTTC. It is translated as CASSLDRYYSGANVLTF.

The V and J genes are TRBV19 and TRBJ1-4; D is ambiguous. CDR1 and CDR2 (germline): LNHDA, SQIVND (reference sequence). V lost 2 bases and J lost 8, with 15 bases in between. The CDR3 is made up of 15 amino acids. CDR3 sequence: CASSIYSGGGEKLFF. For the CDR3, the DNA is TGTGCCAGTAGTATATATTCCGGCGGCGGCGAAAAACTGTTTTTT.

This clone was found a few times. Other DNA sequences from this sample encode an identical CDR3 as well. This sequence joins TRBV15 and TRBJ2-7; 8 positions agree with TRBD2. Trimming took 5 bases from V and 0 from J; bases not matched to a gene: 15. The germline gives CDR1 LNHNV, CDR2 YYDKDF (reference sequence). The CDR3 length is 18 residues. The CDR3 bases are TGTGCCACCAGCGTAAATAGGGGGATAGCGGGGCCCTCCTACGAGCAGTACTTC. Its translation is CATSVNRGIAGPSYEQYF.

V usage is TRBV28 and J usage is TRBJ2-7; D is ambiguous. This CDR3 has 11 residues. V was shortened by 6 bases and J by 9 bases, with 12 bases between the two germline ends. Germline V gene data show CDR1 as MDHEN and CDR2 as SYDVKM. Here the CDR3 reads CASSLTLVQYF. The CDR3 coding sequence is TGTGCCAGCAGCCTAACCTTAGTGCAGTACTTC.

This clone has more than one count but fewer than ten. The chain couples TRBV11-2 to TRBJ1-2; possible D gene TRBD1, 5 bases. CDR3 length: 16 amino acids. V dropped 0 bases and J dropped 4 bases, with 15 bases sitting between them. Germline V gene data show CDR1 as SGHAT and CDR2 as FQNNGV. CDR3 loop: CASSLDTTSGVYGYTF. In DNA, the CDR3 is TGTGCCAGCAGCTTAGATACGACTTCGGGGGTCTATGGCTACACCTTC.

This chain links TRBV6-5 with TRBJ2-7; 9 nucleotides agree with TRBD1. Trimming removed 6 bases from V and 0 bases from J; junction bases left unmatched: 6. The CDR3 sequence is 15 residues long. Looked up from germline, CDR1 is MNHEY and CDR2 is SVGAGI. The CDR3 sequence is CASRRGQGSSYEQYF. For the CDR3, the DNA is TGTGCCAGCAGGCGGGGACAGGGTAGCTCCTACGAGCAGTACTTC.

The J gene is TRBJ2-7, the V gene TRBV13; 9 bases agree with TRBD2. Trimming cost V 6 bases and J 0 bases; bases outside gene matches: 6. The CDR3 spans 15 residues. Germline V lookup: CDR1 PRHDT, CDR2 FYEKMQ (reference sequence). The DNA for the CDR3 is TGTGCCAGCAGTCAACCTAGCGGGGACTCCTACGAGCAGTACTTC. As protein: CASSQPSGDSYEQYF. The whole variable domain, filled in from reference TRBV13 and TRBJ2-7, reads AAGVIQSPRHLIKEKRETATLKCYPIPRHDTVYWYQQGPGQDPQFLISFYEKMQSDKGSIPDRFSAQQFSDYHSELNMSSLELGDSALYFCASSQPSGDSYEQYFGPGTRLTVT.